This TCR beta chain was recovered during a study of T cell repertoires in cytomegalovirus infection. Each CDR3 protein is one row after TCRdb ran MiXCR on the reads. The sample yields nearly 650,000 distinct CDR3 sequences, roughly 24% seen once. The V gene's germline CDR1 is SGHTA and CDR2 FQGNSA. CDR3 length: 16 residues. V lost 5 bases, J lost 4 bases, and 10 bases stayed unmatched. Findings of the study overall: HLA-C-restricted CMV clonotypes gave the most frequent clonotype in two of eight donors.

This clonotype was counted at least ten times. The target antigen is unknown. This receptor was taken from a human donor in good health (CMV status not recorded). Some clones in this sample may be carry-over from other donors' samples. Specimen: CD8+ T cells from PBMCs. V is TRBV7-2 and J is TRBJ2-3, with 9 positions matching TRBD2. In DNA, the CDR3 is TGTGCCAGCAGCCCGAGGCTAGCGGGGCTACCAGATACGCAGTATTTT. The encoded protein is CASSPRLAGLPDTQYF.